The TCR beta chain under discussion was sequenced for a study of blood T cell repertoires in COVID-19. Germline V CDR1 and CDR2: SGHDN, FVKESK. The ends were cut back, 5 bases at V and 4 bases at J, with 14 bases in the middle. The CDR3 consists of 14 residues. The assay was immunoSEQ multiplex PCR, and TCRdb's table has in-frame clones only and misses some. The repertoire has some 220,000 clones, 75% to 90% of them found once; the top ten carry 3% to 3.5%. The sequence was obtained from a woman younger than 30 in a cohort exposed to, infected with or recovered from COVID-19 (not recorded which). V usage is TRBV14 and J usage is TRBJ1-1; D gene ambiguous. The sequenced material came from PBMCs or T cells enriched from blood (not recorded which). The CDR3: CASSLRRSGTEAFF. The CDR3 region has the DNA TGTGCCAGCAGCTTGCGACGGTCAGGCACTGAAGCTTTCTTT.